This T cell receptor (beta chain) was observed in a study of cytomegalovirus exposure and HLA in healthy donors. Data came from immunoSEQ multiplex PCR; TCRdb stores just in-frame clones and leaves some out. Of under 150,000 clones in the sample, about nine tenths are singletons; the top ten hold roughly 3%. The CDR3 length is 15 residues. Germline values: CDR1 MDHEN, CDR2 SYDVKM. The junction had 5 bases not matched to a gene; V was cut back by 2 bases and J by 4 bases. Sequenced material: PBMCs. This receptor was obtained from a man aged 18 to 29 in good health and CMV-seronegative. The chain joins TRBV28 to TRBJ2-3; 8 bases are shared with TRBD2. Here the CDR3 reads CASSLAGGRPDTQYF. The DNA for the CDR3 is TGTGCCAGCAGTTTAGCGGGAGGACGGCCAGATACGCAGTATTTT.